A single sample gave rise to the 22 T cell receptor beta chains below, sequenced in a study of blood T cell repertoires in COVID-19. Assay used: immunoSEQ multiplex PCR; TCRdb lists only in-frame clones, some missing. The data hold some 270,000 clones, with around 90% observed a single time. The specimen was PBMCs or T cells enriched from blood (not recorded which). Receptor source: a woman between 40 and 55 years old who had been exposed to COVID-19.

J is TRBJ2-1 and V is TRBV2; 10 bases align to TRBD2. Looked up from germline, CDR1 is SNHLY and CDR2 is FYNNEI. Trimming took 7 bases from V and 4 from J; bases not matched to a gene: 7. The CDR3 totals 15 residues. CDR3 in amino acids: CASTGAGGIYNEQFF. CDR3 bases: TGTGCCAGCACAGGAGCGGGAGGGATATACAATGAGCAGTTCTTC.

The V and J genes are TRBV24-1 and TRBJ2-5, with TRBD1 matching over 8 bases. The V and J ends lost 5 bases and 5 bases, in that order; junction bases with no gene match: 3. The CDR3 has 13 residues. CDR1 is KGHDR and CDR2 is SFDVKD in the germline V gene. In DNA, the CDR3 is TGTGCCACCAGTGGACAGGGGCTGGAGACCCAGTACTTC. Amino acid sequence: CATSGQGLETQYF.

The CDR3 sequence: CASSLTSGPYNEQFF. CDR3 bases: TGTGCCAGCTCACTGACTAGCGGCCCCTACAATGAGCAGTTCTTC. The chain employs TRBV6-5 and TRBJ2-1; 9 bases align to TRBD2. The CDR3 totals 15 residues. Unmatched junction bases numbered 7, after V lost 8 bases and J lost 2 bases. The germline CDR1 and CDR2 sequences are MNHEY and SVGAGI.

V gene TRBV11-3 combines with J gene TRBJ2-1; 7 positions match TRBD1. V was pared by 0 bases and J by 5 bases, with 1 base of the junction left unmatched. CDR1 SGHNT and CDR2 YENEEA come from the germline V gene. The CDR3 contains 14 residues. The CDR3 loop is CASSLDGTDNEQFF. The CDR3 DNA follows: TGTGCCAGCAGCTTAGATGGGACAGACAATGAGCAGTTCTTC.

The V gene is TRBV6-5, the J gene TRBJ2-3; 12 positions agree with TRBD2. The germline V gene has CDR1 MNHEY and CDR2 SVGAGI. V gave up 7 bases and J gave up 5 bases; unmatched junction bases: 7. This CDR3 spans 15 amino acids. The CDR3 region has the DNA TGTGCCAGCACTAGCGGGAGGGGAGGGGAAGATACGCAGTATTTT. This codes for CASTSGRGGEDTQYF.

The chain uses TRBV3-1 (or the pseudogene TRBV3-2) and TRBJ2-3; tentative D call: TRBD1 (5 bases). This CDR3 is 15 amino acids long. Per germline, CDR1 LGHDT and CDR2 YNNKEL (reference sequence). V lost 3 bases and J lost 1, with 11 bases in between. In DNA form, the CDR3 reads TGTGCCAGCAGCCAGAATGGGGCCCGCACAGATACGCAGTATTTT. This encodes CASSQNGARTDTQYF.

The chain joins TRBV18 to TRBJ1-5, with a possible D match to TRBD1 (5 bases). Per germline, CDR1 KGHSH and CDR2 LQKENI. This CDR3 comprises 15 residues. V was shortened by 1 base and J by 7 bases, with 14 bases between the two germline ends. As DNA, the CDR3 is TGTGCCAGCTCACCACTGGGAGGGACGGGGCAGCCCCAGCATTTT. It specifies CASSPLGGTGQPQHF.

The CDR3 loop reads CASSIIASGGTQYF. The CDR3, as DNA: TGTGCCAGTAGTATAATTGCTAGCGGGGGTACGCAGTATTTT. The rearrangement links TRBV19 to TRBJ2-3; 10 bases align to TRBD2. Losses at the gene ends were 2 bases for V and 8 bases for J; bases not matched to a gene: 4. Germline V CDR1 and CDR2: LNHDA, SQIVND (reference sequence). This CDR3 spans 14 amino acids.

V and J are TRBV27 and TRBJ2-7, with D possibly TRBD1 on 5 matching bases. Germline V gives CDR1 MNHEY, CDR2 SMNVEV (reference sequence). The CDR3 sequence is 16 residues long. V was shortened by 3 bases and J by 3 bases, with 18 bases between the two germline ends. The CDR3, as DNA: TGTGCCAGCAGTTTCTCCGCTGGGGCAGTATTCTACGAGCAGTACGTC. Translated: CASSFSAGAVFYEQYV.

The V gene is TRBV7-2, the J gene TRBJ1-1, with 11 bases identical to TRBD1. Losses at the gene ends were 6 bases for V and 8 bases for J; bases not matched to a gene: 8. The CDR3 loop spans 14 amino acids. The germline gives CDR1 SGHTA, CDR2 FQGNSA. The CDR3 bases are TGTGCCAGCAGGTCAACCGGGACAGGGGGGGAAGCTTTCTTT. Protein: CASRSTGTGGEAFF.

The genes are TRBV19 and TRBJ1-2; D unclear. V was pared by 6 bases and J by 4 bases, with 15 bases between. This CDR3 has 14 residues. The germline V gene has CDR1 LNHDA and CDR2 SQIVND (reference sequence). The CDR3 region is CASSPQQTLYGYTF. CDR3 DNA: TGTGCCAGTAGCCCGCAACAGACACTCTATGGCTACACCTTC. The full variable domain, rest sourced from reference TRBV19 and TRBJ1-2, is DGGITQSPKYLFRKEGQNVTLSCEQNLNHDAMYWYRQDPGQGLRLIYYSQIVNDFQKGDIAEGYSVSREKKESFPLTVTSAQKNPTAFYLCASSPQQTLYGYTFGSGTRLTVV.

The CDR3 spells CASSLQGNYGYTF. CDR3 sequence (DNA): TGTGCCAGCAGCCTACAGGGGAACTATGGCTACACCTTC. The V call is TRBV12-3 or TRBV12-4, the J call TRBJ1-2, with 7 bases fitting TRBD1. The V segment lost 6 bases and the J segment 2 bases; nucleotides outside the gene matches: 3. The CDR3 totals 13 residues.

This clone has a handful of counts. The chain employs TRBV29-1 and TRBJ1-2, with unresolved D. This CDR3 comprises 11 residues. Trimming took off 3 bases at V and 1 base at J, with 3 bases between the two ends. CDR1 is SQVTM and CDR2 is ANQGSEA in the germline V gene. CDR3 nucleotide sequence: TGCAGCGTTGACAGTAACTATGGCTACACCTTC. Its translation: CSVDSNYGYTF.

This rearrangement joins TRBV6-2 or TRBV6-3 to TRBJ2-2, with TRBD2 identical over 8 bases. Germline values: CDR1 MNHEY, CDR2 SVGEGT. V was pared by 5 bases and J by 4 bases, with 15 bases of the junction left unmatched. This CDR3 comprises 18 residues. The CDR3 nucleotides read TGTGCCAGCAGTCCCCGGTATAAAGCGGGAGATAGCACCGGGGAGCTGTTTTTT. Encoded protein: CASSPRYKAGDSTGELFF.

The chain joins TRBV5-4 to TRBJ2-5; 11 positions match TRBD2. With V trimmed by 0 bases and J by 4 bases, 8 bases remained unmatched. CDR1 is SGHNT and CDR2 is YYREEE in the germline V gene (reference sequence). The CDR3 is made up of 17 amino acids. This chain's CDR3 is CASSLGLAGYRGETQYF. CDR3 in DNA: TGTGCCAGCAGCTTGGGACTAGCGGGATATCGGGGAGAGACCCAGTACTTC.

The V call is TRBV11-1, the J call TRBJ2-3; D uncertain. This CDR3 contains 14 residues. The ends were cut back, 2 bases at V and 2 bases at J, with 8 bases in the middle. CDR1 SGHAT and CDR2 FQDESV come from the germline V gene (reference sequence). CDR3 DNA sequence: TGTGCCAGCAGCTTAAACGCGGCCACAGATACGCAGTATTTT. Its translation: CASSLNAATDTQYF. Together with reference TRBV11-1 and TRBJ2-3, the CDR3 gives the full variable domain: EAEVAQSPRYKITEKSQAVAFWCDPISGHATLYWYRQILGQGPELLVQFQDESVVDDSQLPKDRFSAERLKGVDSTLKIQPAELGDSAMYLCASSLNAATDTQYFGPGTRLTVL.

The chain recombines TRBV19 with TRBJ2-5, with TRBD2 matching 10 bases. The trim removed 8 bases at V and 4 bases at J, leaving 4 bases unmatched. Germline values: CDR1 LNHDA, CDR2 SQIVND (reference sequence). The CDR3 contains 13 residues. This CDR3 reads CASRLAGAETQYF. CDR3 nucleotide sequence: TGTGCCAGTCGTCTAGCGGGAGCAGAGACCCAGTACTTC. Variable domain in full (rest from reference TRBV19 and TRBJ2-5): DGGITQSPKYLFRKEGQNVTLSCEQNLNHDAMYWYRQDPGQGLRLIYYSQIVNDFQKGDIAEGYSVSREKKESFPLTVTSAQKNPTAFYLCASRLAGAETQYFGPGTRLLVL.

This clone was detected only once. The V and J genes are TRBV5-4 and TRBJ1-1, with 9 positions matching TRBD1. The germline CDR1 and CDR2 sequences are SGHNT and YYREEE (reference sequence). The CDR3 consists of 15 residues. Germline trimming cut 7 bases from V and 1 base from J; bases unmatched to any gene: 8. CDR3 bases: TGTGCCAGCGGTCATACAGGGGGCGCGAACACTGAAGCTTTCTTT. Its protein is CASGHTGGANTEAFF.

This clone has a handful of counts. The J gene is TRBJ2-7, the V gene TRBV7-2, with 10 bases identical to TRBD2. Trimming cost V 2 bases and J 2 bases; bases outside gene matches: 3. The CDR3 is 15 residues long. The germline V gene has CDR1 SGHTA and CDR2 FQGNSA. CDR3 in DNA: TGTGCCAGCAGCTTAATAGCGGGGGGAACCTACGAGCAGTACTTC. It encodes CASSLIAGGTYEQYF.

This chain uses TRBV4-2 with TRBJ2-7; D is ambiguous. Trimming pared 0 bases from V and 6 bases from J, leaving 24 bases between. The V gene's germline CDR1 is LGHNA and CDR2 YNFKEQ. The CDR3 spans 18 residues. The CDR3 nucleotides read TGTGCCAGCAGCCAAGACGCGGTGCTGGTGGGTTCTAGGAGCGAGCAGTACTTC. Translating it yields CASSQDAVLVGSRSEQYF.

This chain joins TRBV4-1 and TRBJ2-7, with 9 bases identical to TRBD2. Germline V gene data show CDR1 as MGHRA and CDR2 as YSYEKL. V shed 0 bases and J 4 bases; nucleotides not matched to a gene: 7. This CDR3 region has 16 residues. CDR3 DNA: TGCGCCAGCAGCCAAGATCGGGGCGGGAGGGGGTACGAGCAGTACGTC. This translates into CASSQDRGGRGYEQYV.

The rearrangement joins TRBV7-9 to TRBJ2-1; the match to TRBD1 covers 11 bases. The germline gives CDR1 SEHNR, CDR2 FQNEAQ (reference sequence). The ends lost 6 bases at V and 9 bases at J; junction bases unmatched: 7. The CDR3 runs 14 residues. The CDR3 region is CASSWDRGEPEQFF. CDR3 in DNA: TGTGCCAGCAGTTGGGACAGGGGGGAGCCTGAGCAGTTCTTC.